The 18 T cell receptor beta chains given below trace back to one sample, sequenced in a study of response to subunit inactivated influenza vaccine. TCRdb passed the RT-PCR reads through MiXCR, listing each CDR3 protein once. The repertoire has 700,000 to 800,000 distinct CDR3 sequences, around 18% of them found once; the top ten carry approximately 10%. The sample here was PBMCs from blood, taken 5 to 6 days after vaccination. These receptors were obtained from a man aged 50-60 years who received an inactivated influenza vaccine.

This clonotype came up a few times. V and J are TRBV10-3 and TRBJ2-7, with D maybe TRBD2 (6 bases). Deletions cut 0 bases from V and 3 bases from J, with 18 bases between. Germline lookup yields CDR1 ENHRY and CDR2 SYGVKD. The CDR3 is 17 residues long. CDR3 region: CAISESTLAGQFYEQYF. CDR3 nucleotide sequence: TGTGCCATCAGTGAGTCGACTCTCGCGGGGCAGTTCTACGAGCAGTACTTC.

The sample holds a few counts of this clonotype. This rearrangement joins TRBV7-3 to TRBJ2-2; D may be TRBD1 (6 bases). Per the germline V gene, CDR1 is SGHTA and CDR2 is FQGTGA. Between the trimmed V and J ends, which lost 1 base and 5 bases, there was a span of 8 bases. This CDR3 region has 14 residues. The CDR3: CASSLMGATGELFF. The CDR3 nucleotides read TGTGCCAGCAGCTTAATGGGGGCTACCGGGGAGCTGTTTTTT.

This clonotype was detected a few times. The chain is built from TRBV29-1 and TRBJ2-7; TRBD2 agrees at 9 bases. Losses at the gene ends were 5 bases for V and 3 bases for J; bases not matched to a gene: 5. There are 13 residues in the CDR3. From germline, CDR1 is SQVTM and CDR2 ANQGSEA. The CDR3 spells CSVRSGRGYEQYF. CDR3 nucleotides: TGCAGCGTTCGTAGCGGGAGAGGCTACGAGCAGTACTTC.

This clonotype was counted a few times. This is likely a read error, given that the CDR3 carries no conserved phenylalanine or tryptophan at its end. The chain is built from TRBV10-2 and TRBJ2-2; 7 nucleotides agree with TRBD1. V gave up 2 bases and J gave up 7 bases; unmatched junction bases: 4. The CDR3 sequence is 14 residues long. Per germline, CDR1 WSHSY and CDR2 SAAADI. The CDR3 DNA reads as TGCGCCAGCAGTGAGAGGGGGCGCAACGGGGAGCTGTTTGTT. It translates to CASSERGRNGELFV.

V usage is TRBV7-9 and J usage is TRBJ2-7, with D unclear. The CDR3 spans 13 residues. In germline, CDR1 is SEHNR, CDR2 FQNEAQ (reference sequence). V was shortened by 2 bases and J by 7 bases, with 12 bases between the two germline ends. CDR3 in amino acids: CASSLLLVGEQYF. The CDR3 DNA reads as TGTGCCAGCAGCTTATTATTAGTTGGGGAGCAGTACTTC.

CDR3 DNA: TGTGCCAGCAGGGGGACAGGTTTTGGTGAAAAACTGTTTTTT. It is translated as CASRGTGFGEKLFF. This chain uses TRBV27 with TRBJ1-4; TRBD1 matches at 8 bases. The CDR3 sequence is 14 residues long. Germline values: CDR1 MNHEY, CDR2 SMNVEV (reference sequence). V lost 6 bases to trimming and J lost 7 bases; unmatched junction nucleotides: 7. Variable domain in full (rest from reference TRBV27 and TRBJ1-4): EAQVTQNPRYLITVTGKKLTVTCSQNMNHEYMSWYRQDPGLGLRQIYYSMNVEVTDKGDVPEGYKVSRKEKRNFPLILESPSPNQTSLYFCASRGTGFGEKLFFGSGTQLSVL.

This clonotype occurred a few times. The V and J genes are TRBV7-3 and TRBJ2-5, with a tentative D call TRBD2 (6 bases). Germline values: CDR1 SGHTA, CDR2 FQGTGA. Trimming stripped 2 bases from V and 5 bases from J, with 15 bases between. The CDR3 has 15 residues. The CDR3 DNA reads as TGTGCCAGCAGCTTAGGTTCCGGGAGTGGGGAGACCCAGTACTTC. It translates to CASSLGSGSGETQYF.

The rearrangement joins TRBV6-6 to TRBJ2-7; D is uncertain. V lost 5 bases and J 9 bases, leaving 11 bases between the germline ends. The V gene's germline CDR1 is MNHNY and CDR2 SVGAGI (reference sequence). The CDR3 consists of 11 residues. This CDR3 reads CASSDLWGQYF. In nucleotides, the CDR3 is TGTGCCAGCAGTGACCTATGGGGGCAGTACTTC.

The chain recombines TRBV7-2 with TRBJ2-5; D is uncertain. CDR1 and CDR2 from the germline V gene are SGHTA and FQGNSA. This CDR3 is built from 14 residues. V lost 7 bases to trimming and J lost 2 bases, with 14 bases between them. CDR3 amino acids: CASTHGPNQETQYF. For the CDR3, the DNA is TGTGCCAGCACCCACGGACCGAATCAAGAGACCCAGTACTTC. The full variable domain, rest sourced from reference TRBV7-2 and TRBJ2-5, is GAGVSQSPSNKVTEKGKDVELRCDPISGHTALYWYRQSLGQGLEFLIYFQGNSAPDKSGLPSDRFSAERTGGSVSTLTIQRTQQEDSAVYLCASTHGPNQETQYFGPGTRLLVL.

This clonotype was counted at least ten times. The chain has TRBV7-2 and TRBJ2-2; no clear D gene. The V gene's germline CDR1 is SGHTA and CDR2 FQGNSA. CDR3 length: 15 residues. The V gene lost 0 bases and the J gene lost 1 base, with 6 bases spanning the gap. As DNA, the CDR3 is TGTGCCAGCAGCTTAGCTTTGGGGAACACCGGGGAGCTGTTTTTT. Translating it yields CASSLALGNTGELFF. The whole variable domain, filled in from reference TRBV7-2 and TRBJ2-2, reads GAGVSQSPSNKVTEKGKDVELRCDPISGHTALYWYRQSLGQGLEFLIYFQGNSAPDKSGLPSDRFSAERTGGSVSTLTIQRTQQEDSAVYLCASSLALGNTGELFFGEGSRLTVL.

This clonotype was picked up many times. V gene TRBV5-1 combines with J gene TRBJ2-1; 10 bases line up with TRBD2. V was clipped by 1 base and J by 2 bases; unmatched bases: 12. Germline CDR1 is SGHRS and CDR2 is YFSETQ. The CDR3 extends over 19 amino acids. The DNA of the CDR3 is TGCGCCAGCAGCTTGAAATCACCTAGCGGGAGTCTCACCTACAATGAGCAGTTCTTC. Its translation: CASSLKSPSGSLTYNEQFF.

This clonotype was seen only a few times. The chain has TRBV4-2 and TRBJ2-1, with D perhaps matching TRBD2 (5 bases). The germline gives CDR1 LGHNA, CDR2 YNFKEQ. The germline V and J ends were trimmed by 1 base and 13 bases, with 11 bases remaining between them. CDR3 length equals 12 residues. CDR3 DNA: TGTGCCAGCAGCCAAGTTGGGAGTAGTCAGTTCTTC. Translated: CASSQVGSSQFF.

This clonotype was counted many times. The chain is built from TRBV27 and TRBJ2-1; possibly TRBD1 for D (6 bases). The germline CDR1 and CDR2 sequences are MNHEY and SMNVEV (reference sequence). The CDR3 loop spans 14 amino acids. Trimming took off 0 bases at V and 6 bases at J, with 9 bases between the two ends. The CDR3 reads CASSLSTGRNEQFF. CDR3 sequence (DNA): TGTGCCAGCAGTTTATCCACAGGGCGCAATGAGCAGTTCTTC.

Only a few counts were recorded for this clonotype. The rearrangement uses TRBV7-2 and TRBJ2-2; 7 positions match TRBD1. The CDR3 sequence is 14 residues long. CDR1 is SGHTA and CDR2 is FQGNSA in the germline V gene. V lost 1 base and J lost 8; bases outside the gene matches: 4. CDR3 DNA: TGTGCCAGCAGCTTAGAGACAGGGATGGGGGAGCTGTTTTTT. This encodes CASSLETGMGELFF.

The chain combines TRBV7-2 with TRBJ2-2; TRBD2 aligns across 9 bases. This CDR3 is 14 amino acids long. CDR1 SGHTA and CDR2 FQGNSA come from the germline V gene. Germline trimming cut 5 bases from V and 8 bases from J; bases unmatched to any gene: 6. The DNA of the CDR3 is TGTGCCAGCAGCACGGGACTAGCTGGTGGGGAGCTGTTTTTT. Its protein product is CASSTGLAGGELFF. Together with reference TRBV7-2 and TRBJ2-2, the CDR3 gives the full variable domain: GAGVSQSPSNKVTEKGKDVELRCDPISGHTALYWYRQSLGQGLEFLIYFQGNSAPDKSGLPSDRFSAERTGGSVSTLTIQRTQQEDSAVYLCASSTGLAGGELFFGEGSRLTVL.

The rearrangement joins TRBV9 to TRBJ2-1, with 9 bases fitting TRBD2. The CDR3 is made up of 16 amino acids. Germline trimming cut 3 bases from V and 7 bases from J; bases unmatched to any gene: 11. Germline CDR1 is SGDLS and CDR2 is YYNGEE. The CDR3 nucleotides read TGTGCCAGCAGCGCCCGGCTAGCGGGGCGTGGGAATGAGCAGTTCTTC. Translation gives CASSARLAGRGNEQFF.

This clonotype was observed a handful of times. The J gene is TRBJ2-1, the V gene TRBV6-2 or TRBV6-3; 13 bases align to TRBD2. The J segment lost 8 bases and the V segment lost 6 bases, leaving 22 bases of the junction unmatched. Looked up from germline, CDR1 is MNHEY and CDR2 is SVGEGT. The CDR3 is 20 amino acids. Here the CDR3 reads CASSWDGTSGKIWITDEQFF. CDR3 DNA sequence: TGTGCCAGCAGCTGGGACGGGACTAGCGGGAAGATTTGGATTACCGATGAGCAGTTCTTC.

For the CDR3, the DNA is TGTGCCAGCAGTCCGCATAGCGGGAGCCCCACAGATACGCAGTATTTT. Amino acids: CASSPHSGSPTDTQYF. The V gene is TRBV12-3 or TRBV12-4, the J gene TRBJ2-3, with TRBD2 matching 9 bases. The V and J ends lost 5 bases and 2 bases, in that order; junction bases with no gene match: 8. The CDR3 has 16 amino acids.